The 25 T cell receptor beta chains reported below all come from one sample, sequenced in a study of Graves' ophthalmopathy and Graves' hyperthyroidism. As the template, RNA transcripts were used to amplify TCR beta CDR3 regions. The library came from an HTBI-primed first-round RT-PCR and a second-round multiplex PCR. TCRdb itself ran the multiplex PCR reads through MiXCR, one entry per CDR3 protein. The data contain almost 400,000 distinct CDR3 sequences, 15% to 20% of them seen just once; the ten biggest clones take up roughly 1.5%. Sample: peripheral blood. These receptor sequences come from a woman between 18 and 29 years old with Graves' ophthalmopathy.

This clonotype was found many times. The CDR3 DNA sequence: TGTGCCTGGAGTGTAGTAGGGGGAAACACTGAAGCTTTCTTT. This sequence encodes CAWSVVGGNTEAFF. The chain is built from TRBV30 and TRBJ1-1, with D perhaps TRBD1 (6 bases). The CDR3 loop spans 14 amino acids. Germline-derived CDR1 and CDR2 are GTSNPN and SVGIG (reference sequence). The germline V and J ends were trimmed by 0 bases and 2 bases, with 10 bases remaining between them.

This sequence joins TRBV4-3 and TRBJ1-6, with D hard to call. This CDR3 comprises 16 residues. V was shortened by 0 bases and J by 4 bases, with 10 bases between the two germline ends. Per germline, CDR1 LGHNA and CDR2 YSLEER. The CDR3, as DNA: TGCGCCAGCAGCCAAGATCTGGCAGGTTATAATTCACCCCTCCACTTT. Translated: CASSQDLAGYNSPLHF.

There are many counts of this clonotype. The chain employs TRBV28 and TRBJ1-5; 7 positions match TRBD1. The CDR3 length is 15 residues. V shed 1 base and J 6 bases; nucleotides not matched to a gene: 6. Germline lookup yields CDR1 MDHEN and CDR2 SYDVKM. CDR3 residues: CASSLYEGALQPQHF. In nucleotides, the CDR3 is TGTGCCAGCAGTTTATATGAGGGGGCGCTTCAGCCCCAGCATTTT.

This clonotype was counted many times. V gene TRBV4-3 combines with J gene TRBJ1-6, with TRBD1 matching over 9 bases. The germline V gene encodes CDR1 LGHNA and CDR2 YSLEER. V dropped 1 base and J dropped 7; count of bases not matched to a gene: 5. This CDR3 region has 16 residues. This chain's CDR3 is CASSQVADRGNSPLHF. Here the CDR3 DNA reads TGCGCCAGCAGCCAAGTTGCGGACAGGGGCAATTCACCCCTCCACTTT.

The chain carries TRBV6-2 or TRBV6-3 and TRBJ2-7, with 11 nucleotides matching TRBD2. The V segment lost 7 bases and the J segment 6 bases; nucleotides outside the gene matches: 5. The CDR3 is made up of 13 amino acids. CDR1 and CDR2 from the germline V gene are MNHEY and SVGEGT. The CDR3 sequence is CASTLLAGVEQYF. CDR3 coding DNA: TGTGCCAGCACCTTACTAGCGGGAGTCGAGCAGTACTTC.

Only a few counts were recorded for this clonotype. The CDR3 DNA reads TGTGCCAGCAGTTTGCCGGGAGTCGGGGAGGAGACCCAGTACTTC. This gives the protein CASSLPGVGEETQYF. V is TRBV12-3 or TRBV12-4 and J is TRBJ2-5; maybe TRBD2 (6 bases). Trimming stripped 3 bases from V and 5 bases from J, with 16 bases between. This CDR3 region has 15 residues.

This clonotype was detected ten times or more. The chain combines TRBV29-1 with TRBJ2-7; 10 bases fit TRBD2. The V gene end was trimmed by 0 bases and the J gene end by 5 bases; junction bases not matched to a gene: 4. The CDR3 extends over 14 amino acids. Germline CDR1 and CDR2: SQVTM and ANQGSEA. CDR3 sequence (DNA): TGCAGCGTTGAAGAAGCGGGAGGGCCGCACGAGCAGTACTTC. Its translation: CSVEEAGGPHEQYF.

Details on this clonotype: A read error may be the cause here, since a much bigger clone is one base away. This sequence joins TRBV6-5 and TRBJ1-1; D not certain. In germline, CDR1 is MNHEY, CDR2 SVGAGI. This CDR3 is 14 amino acids long. CDR3 sequence reads: CASSYNGPNTGAFF. In DNA form, the CDR3 reads TGTGCCAGCAGTTACAACGGCCCCAACACTGGAGCTTTCTTT.

The table lists this clonotype with a few counts. The chain links TRBV10-1 to TRBJ2-5; a possible D gene is TRBD1 (7 bases). Per germline, CDR1 WNHNN and CDR2 SYGVQD (reference sequence). The CDR3 length is 14 residues. V gave up 6 bases and J gave up 3 bases, with 14 bases separating them. The CDR3 DNA follows: TGCGCCAGCAGCGGTGGAGGGACAGAAGAGACCCAGTACTTC. This gives the protein CASSGGGTEETQYF.

This clonotype was recorded at least ten times. The V call is TRBV10-3, the J call TRBJ1-1; D not resolved. Trimming cost V 7 bases and J 1 base, with 4 bases left between them. CDR1 is ENHRY, CDR2 SYGVKD, per germline. The CDR3 spans 11 residues. CDR3 region: CAIKGNTEAFF. As DNA, the CDR3 is TGTGCCATCAAGGGGAACACTGAAGCTTTCTTT.

This clonotype was seen only a few times. The chain has TRBV6-2 or TRBV6-3 and TRBJ2-7; 8 bases fit TRBD1. Germline V lookup: CDR1 MNHEY, CDR2 SVGEGT. Trimming took 2 bases from V and 5 from J; bases not matched to a gene: 14. This CDR3 region has 17 residues. In DNA form, the CDR3 reads TGTGCCAGCAGTTACCGGGGCAGGGGGCGAATAATCCACGAGCAGTACTTC. Encoded protein: CASSYRGRGRIIHEQYF.

The chain links TRBV6-2 or TRBV6-3 to TRBJ1-5; D may be TRBD1 (6 bases). V shed 7 bases and J shed 2 bases, with 21 bases lying between them. Germline CDR1 and CDR2: MNHEY and SVGEGT. The CDR3 covers 17 residues. The CDR3 protein is CASTSRRVQGGNQPQHF. The CDR3 DNA is TGTGCCAGCACCTCGCGCCGAGTACAGGGTGGCAATCAGCCCCAGCATTTT.

There are many counts of this clonotype. The chain carries TRBV7-6 and TRBJ2-7, with TRBD1 matching 11 bases. Germline V lookup: CDR1 SGHVS, CDR2 FNYEAQ. The V gene end was trimmed by 4 bases and the J gene end by 6 bases; junction bases not matched to a gene: 20. This CDR3 region has 19 residues. DNA for the CDR3: TGTGCCAGCAGCTCTGACCTTGGCCCAACCGGGACAGGGGGGATCGAGCAGTACTTC. Translated, it gives CASSSDLGPTGTGGIEQYF. Filled out from reference TRBV7-6 and TRBJ2-7, the complete variable domain reads GAGVSQSPRYKVTKRGQDVALRCDPISGHVSLYWYRQALGQGPEFLTYFNYEAQQDKSGLPNDRFSAERPEGSISTLTIQRTEQRDSAMYRCASSSDLGPTGTGGIEQYFGPGTRLTVT.

This clonotype came up many times. The rearrangement links TRBV5-1 to TRBJ1-1; tentatively, D is TRBD1 (5 bases). Germline values: CDR1 SGHRS, CDR2 YFSETQ. The V gene lost 0 bases and the J gene lost 1 base, with 7 bases spanning the gap. This CDR3 contains 14 residues. The CDR3, as DNA: TGCGCCAGCAGCTTGGGACAGAGGAACACTGAAGCTTTCTTT. Its protein is CASSLGQRNTEAFF.

This clonotype was counted at least ten times. The chain has TRBV7-3 and TRBJ2-7; D uncertain. The CDR3 loop spans 13 amino acids. Trimming pared 8 bases from V and 6 bases from J, leaving 17 bases between. CDR1 SGHTA and CDR2 FQGTGA come from the germline V gene. The CDR3 sequence is CASSHGPYGEQYF. The CDR3 DNA reads as TGTGCCAGCTCCCACGGACCTTACGGCGAGCAGTACTTC.

At least ten counts were recorded for this clonotype. The chain couples TRBV20-1 to TRBJ1-6; D unclear. Trimming cost V 3 bases and J 3 bases, with 12 bases left between them. Germline V gives CDR1 DFQATT, CDR2 SNEGSKA (reference sequence). The CDR3 runs 15 residues. CDR3: CSARRARGYNSPLHF. CDR3 coding DNA: TGCAGTGCTAGGAGAGCGCGGGGCTATAATTCACCCCTCCACTTT.

This clonotype was detected many times. This chain connects TRBV5-1 to TRBJ1-1; maybe TRBD1 (6 bases). This CDR3 has 18 residues. V lost 4 bases, J lost 1 base, and 23 bases lay in between. Germline V lookup: CDR1 SGHRS, CDR2 YFSETQ. Written as DNA, the CDR3 is TGCGCCAGCAGCCCCGGTTTGTGGGCAGGGGACAAGAACACTGAAGCTTTCTTT. Translating gives CASSPGLWAGDKNTEAFF. The variable domain in full, completed from reference TRBV5-1 and TRBJ1-1, reads KAGVTQTPRYLIKTRGQQVTLSCSPISGHRSVSWYQQTPGQGLQFLFEYFSETQRNKGNFPGRFSGRQFSNSRSEMNVSTLELGDSALYLCASSPGLWAGDKNTEAFFGQGTRLTVV.

The chain is built from TRBV29-1 and TRBJ2-4; 7 nucleotides align to TRBD1. Per the germline V gene, CDR1 is SQVTM and CDR2 is ANQGSEA. This CDR3 comprises 12 residues. V shed 8 bases, J shed 9 bases, and the junction held 10 bases outside the gene matches. CDR3 region: CSPGQDLSIQYF. The DNA of the CDR3 is TGCAGCCCCGGACAGGATTTGAGCATTCAGTACTTC. The full variable domain, with the rest looked up from reference TRBV29-1 and TRBJ2-4, is SAVISQKPSRDICQRGTSLTIQCQVDSQVTMMFWYRQQPGQSLTLIATANQGSEATYESGFVIDKFPISRPNLTFSTLTVSNMSPEDSSIYLCSPGQDLSIQYFGAGTRLSVL.

This clonotype occurred a few times. The gene calls are TRBV6-1 and TRBJ1-6; maybe TRBD1 (6 bases). V shed 6 bases and J shed 4 bases, with 10 bases lying between them. The germline V gene has CDR1 MNHNS and CDR2 SASEGT. CDR3 length: 14 residues. The CDR3 here is CASRGQTYNSPLHF. In DNA form, the CDR3 reads TGTGCCAGCAGGGGACAAACGTATAATTCACCCCTCCACTTT.

There are many counts of this clonotype. One end of the junction varies from germline; a read error may be responsible. CDR3 sequence (DNA): TGTGCCAGCAGGGAAGGGACAGGGACCTACGAGCAGTACTTC. Amino acids: CASREGTGTYEQYF. This chain links TRBV6-1 with TRBJ2-7; 9 bases match TRBD1. The CDR3 is made up of 14 amino acids. Germline CDR1 reads MNHNS; CDR2 reads SASEGT.

This clonotype was recorded many times. The V call is TRBV25-1, the J call TRBJ2-4; 9 nucleotides align to TRBD2. The J segment lost 9 bases and the V segment lost 2 bases, leaving 14 bases of the junction unmatched. The germline V gene encodes CDR1 MGHDK and CDR2 SYGVNS. CDR3 length: 17 amino acids. CDR3 nucleotides: TGTGCCAGCAGTGAAATCCCCCTAGCGGGGAAGGCTAGCATTCAGTACTTC. This sequence encodes CASSEIPLAGKASIQYF.

This clonotype was seen at least ten times. The chain couples TRBV2 to TRBJ1-1, with TRBD1 identical over 9 bases. Per germline, CDR1 SNHLY and CDR2 FYNNEI. The CDR3 has 14 amino acids. J lost 6 bases, V lost 3 bases, and 5 bases had no gene match. CDR3 amino acids: CASSEGQGPPEAFF. CDR3 bases: TGTGCCAGCAGTGAGGGACAGGGCCCACCTGAAGCTTTCTTT. The entire variable domain, with the rest obtained from reference TRBV2 and TRBJ1-1, is as follows: EPEVTQTPSHQVTQMGQEVILRCVPISNHLYFYWYRQILGQKVEFLVSFYNNEISEKSEIFDDQFSVERPDGSNFTLKIRSTKLEDSAMYFCASSEGQGPPEAFFGQGTRLTVV.

This clonotype turned up a few times. The chain joins TRBV5-8 to TRBJ1-1; 9 bases align to TRBD1. The CDR3 loop spans 12 amino acids. The germline V gene encodes CDR1 SGHTS and CDR2 YDEGEE. Trimming removed 4 bases from V and 10 bases from J; junction bases left unmatched: 5. This chain's CDR3 is CASSRDRVGAFF. The DNA for the CDR3 is TGTGCCAGCAGCCGGGACAGGGTTGGAGCTTTCTTT.

The rearrangement uses TRBV28 and TRBJ2-7, with 8 bases that match TRBD1. The germline V gene encodes CDR1 MDHEN and CDR2 SYDVKM. V shed 6 bases and J 3 bases; nucleotides not matched to a gene: 10. The CDR3 has 15 residues. CDR3 protein: CASSGPGTGRYEQYF. CDR3 coding DNA: TGTGCCAGCAGCGGACCCGGGACAGGCCGCTACGAGCAGTACTTC.

This rearrangement joins TRBV20-1 to TRBJ1-6, with TRBD1 matching 7 bases. Trimming removed 0 bases from V and 5 bases from J; junction bases left unmatched: 10. The CDR3 is 17 residues long. The germline gives CDR1 DFQATT, CDR2 SNEGSKA (reference sequence). Written as DNA, the CDR3 is TGCAGTGCTAGAGATATGAAGGGGGCCGGCCATAATTCACCCCTCCACTTT. Protein product: CSARDMKGAGHNSPLHF.